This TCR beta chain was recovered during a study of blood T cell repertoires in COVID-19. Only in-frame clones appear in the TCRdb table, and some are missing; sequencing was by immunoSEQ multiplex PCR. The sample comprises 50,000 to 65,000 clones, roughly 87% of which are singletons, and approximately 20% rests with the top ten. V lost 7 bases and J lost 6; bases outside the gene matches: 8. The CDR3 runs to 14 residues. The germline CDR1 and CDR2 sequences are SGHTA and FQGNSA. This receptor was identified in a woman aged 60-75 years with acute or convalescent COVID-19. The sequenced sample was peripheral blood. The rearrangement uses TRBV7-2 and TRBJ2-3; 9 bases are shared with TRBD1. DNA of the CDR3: TGTGCCAGCACGCCGGGACAGGGATATGATACGCAGTATTTT. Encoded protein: CASTPGQGYDTQYF.